The next 16 T cell receptor beta chains were all read from a single sample in a study of shared clonotypes between healthy human individuals. Sequencing used immunoSEQ multiplex PCR; TCRdb keeps in-frame clones, though not all of them. The sample consists of about 690,000 clones, less than 95% of them appearing once. Sequencing used memory CD8+ T cells from PBMCs. The subset: CD45RO+ cells pooled with CCR7-negative TemRA cells. These receptors originate from a man aged 18 to 30 in good health. Some clones in this sample may be carry-over from other donors' samples.

The gene calls are TRBV27 and TRBJ1-4, with a tentative D call TRBD1 (5 bases). Germline V gene lookup returns CDR1 MNHEY and CDR2 SMNVEV (reference sequence). This CDR3 has 13 amino acids. Deletions cut 6 bases from V and 7 bases from J, with 12 bases between. For the CDR3, the DNA is TGTGCCAGCAGCGGACACCGAGGTGAAAAACTGTTTTTT. Amino acid sequence: CASSGHRGEKLFF.

This clone was seen only once. V and J are TRBV5-1 and TRBJ2-1; 7 bases fit TRBD2. J gave up 5 bases and V 7 bases, and 12 bases lay outside the gene matches. Germline V gene lookup returns CDR1 SGHRS and CDR2 YFSETQ. This CDR3 is 15 amino acids long. CDR3 sequence reads: CASSRWRESHNEQFF. The DNA of the CDR3 is TGCGCCAGCTCCCGGTGGCGGGAGAGTCACAATGAGCAGTTCTTC.

The chain has TRBV5-6 and TRBJ2-7; 7 bases are a match to TRBD2. The CDR3 has 13 residues. CDR1 and CDR2 (germline): SGHDT, YYEEEE. The J segment lost 5 bases and the V segment lost 2 bases, leaving 4 bases of the junction unmatched. CDR3 DNA: TGTGCCAGCAGCTTAACTAGCGTCCACGAGCAGTACTTC. Residues: CASSLTSVHEQYF. The full variable domain, rest sourced from reference TRBV5-6 and TRBJ2-7, is DAGVTQSPTHLIKTRGQQVTLRCSPKSGHDTVSWYQQALGQGPQFIFQYYEEEERQRGNFPDRFSGHQFPNYSSELNVNALLLGDSALYLCASSLTSVHEQYFGPGTRLTVT.

The chain recombines TRBV9 with TRBJ1-2; 8 bases align to TRBD1. Losses at the gene ends were 3 bases for V and 8 bases for J; bases not matched to a gene: 3. This CDR3 has 12 amino acids. Germline V lookup: CDR1 SGDLS, CDR2 YYNGEE. DNA for the CDR3: TGTGCCAGCAGCGGGACAGGGTGGGGCTACACCTTC. The encoded protein is CASSGTGWGYTF.

This chain uses TRBV9 with TRBJ1-2; the D gene is possibly TRBD1 (6 bases). The V and J ends lost 0 bases and 2 bases respectively, with 11 bases between them. From germline, CDR1 is SGDLS and CDR2 YYNGEE. The CDR3 totals 15 residues. The chain's CDR3 is CASSVATRGNYGYTF. In DNA, the CDR3 is TGTGCCAGCAGCGTAGCTACCAGGGGAAACTATGGCTACACCTTC. The variable domain in full, with the rest retrieved from reference TRBV9 and TRBJ1-2, is DSGVTQTPKHLITATGQRVTLRCSPRSGDLSVYWYQQSLDQGLQFLIQYYNGEERAKGNILERFSAQQFPDLHSELNLSSLELGDSALYFCASSVATRGNYGYTFGSGTRLTVV.

The chain has TRBV4-1 and TRBJ2-7; 7 nucleotides match TRBD2. Per the germline V gene, CDR1 is MGHRA and CDR2 is YSYEKL. V trimming: 0 bases; J trimming: 6 bases; junction bases outside the gene matches: 5. The CDR3 spans 14 residues. The CDR3 here is CASSQERGRAEQYF. The CDR3 DNA is TGCGCCAGCAGCCAAGAGAGAGGGAGGGCCGAGCAGTACTTC.

J is TRBJ2-7 and V is TRBV4-2, with D perhaps TRBD2 (5 bases). Between the trimmed V and J ends, which lost 0 bases and 0 bases, there was a span of 12 bases. The CDR3 runs to 16 residues. Germline V lookup: CDR1 LGHNA, CDR2 YNFKEQ. The CDR3 spells CASSQEDTGSSYEQYF. The CDR3 region has the DNA TGTGCCAGCAGCCAAGAGGATACGGGGAGCTCCTACGAGCAGTACTTC.

The J gene is TRBJ2-7, the V gene TRBV6-5; no clear D. This CDR3 spans 13 amino acids. The germline V and J ends were trimmed by 0 bases and 6 bases, with 9 bases remaining between them. The V gene's germline CDR1 is MNHEY and CDR2 SVGAGI. CDR3 region: CASSYSNSPEQYF. CDR3 DNA sequence: TGTGCCAGCAGTTACTCGAATAGTCCCGAGCAGTACTTC.

This chain connects TRBV18 to TRBJ2-1, with TRBD1 as a possible D gene (5 bases). Trimming shortened V by 5 bases and J by 9 bases, and 14 bases separated the two germline ends. Germline CDR1 and CDR2: KGHSH and LQKENI. The CDR3 sequence is 13 residues long. The CDR3 nucleotides read TGTGCCAGCTCAGAAGACAGTTCCGGTGAGCAGTTCTTC. Its protein is CASSEDSSGEQFF.

This clone was picked up a small number of times. V and J are TRBV5-6 and TRBJ1-2; D gene ambiguous. The germline V and J ends were trimmed by 0 bases and 4 bases, with 10 bases remaining between them. From germline, CDR1 is SGHDT and CDR2 YYEEEE. The CDR3 totals 14 residues. The chain's CDR3 is CASSLGLGGYGYTF. The DNA for the CDR3 is TGTGCCAGCAGCTTGGGCTTAGGTGGCTATGGCTACACCTTC.

V gene TRBV6-5 combines with J gene TRBJ2-1, with D possibly matching TRBD2 (6 bases). CDR3 length: 16 amino acids. Germline-derived CDR1 and CDR2 are MNHEY and SVGAGI. The V end lost 0 bases, the J end lost 4 bases, and 13 bases lay between the germline ends. The chain's CDR3 is CASSYSSGLIYNEQFF. DNA of the CDR3: TGTGCCAGCAGTTACTCGTCGGGACTCATATACAATGAGCAGTTCTTC.

The chain employs TRBV7-9 and TRBJ2-7, with TRBD1 matching over 11 bases. V lost 5 bases to trimming and J lost 5 bases; unmatched junction nucleotides: 2. The CDR3 sequence is 13 residues long. Germline CDR1 reads SEHNR; CDR2 reads FQNEAQ (reference sequence). CDR3 loop: CASSRDRGNEQYF. CDR3 bases: TGTGCCAGCAGCCGGGACAGGGGGAACGAGCAGTACTTC.

The chain combines TRBV29-1 with TRBJ2-1; 10 bases are shared with TRBD2. The CDR3 is 15 residues long. Trimming cost V 6 bases and J 8 bases; bases outside gene matches: 13. CDR1 and CDR2 from the germline V gene are SQVTM and ANQGSEA. CDR3 coding DNA: TGCAGCGTGGCGTTGGGTAGCGGGAGGTTAGATGAGCAGTTCTTC. It yields the protein CSVALGSGRLDEQFF.

The chain joins TRBV7-3 to TRBJ2-7; 8 bases align to TRBD2. This CDR3 comprises 15 residues. Trimming removed 5 bases from V and 0 bases from J; junction bases left unmatched: 6. In germline, CDR1 is SGHTA, CDR2 FQGTGA. The DNA for the CDR3 is TGTGCCAGCAGCCCCGCCGGGGGGGGCTCCTACGAGCAGTACTTC. Amino acids: CASSPAGGGSYEQYF.

V and J are TRBV7-6 and TRBJ2-5; no firm D call. V lost 1 base and J 5 bases, leaving 11 bases between the germline ends. Germline V CDR1 and CDR2: SGHVS, FNYEAQ. The length of the CDR3 is 14 residues. In nucleotides, the CDR3 is TGTGCCAGCAGCTTAGGACACCCAGCGGAGACCCAGTACTTC. Its translation: CASSLGHPAETQYF. The full variable domain, with the rest looked up from reference TRBV7-6 and TRBJ2-5, is GAGVSQSPRYKVTKRGQDVALRCDPISGHVSLYWYRQALGQGPEFLTYFNYEAQQDKSGLPNDRFSAERPEGSISTLTIQRTEQRDSAMYRCASSLGHPAETQYFGPGTRLLVL.

V gene TRBV2 combines with J gene TRBJ2-3; 11 bases map to TRBD2. Germline V gene data show CDR1 as SNHLY and CDR2 as FYNNEI. V shed 4 bases, J shed 2 bases, and the junction held 11 bases outside the gene matches. CDR3 size: 18 residues. This CDR3 reads CASSVLAGARAFTDTQYF. CDR3 bases: TGTGCCAGCAGTGTACTAGCGGGAGCCAGAGCTTTCACAGATACGCAGTATTTT.